Listed below are T cell receptor beta chains from one sample, sequenced in a study of blood T cell repertoires in COVID-19. The table came from immunoSEQ multiplex PCR; TCRdb's copy has only in-frame clones and leaves some out. The data contain tens of thousands of clones, around 90% of them singletons. The sequencing input was peripheral blood. The receptor source for this set is a man in his sixties with acute or convalescent COVID-19. CDR3s include the opening cysteine and the closing phenylalanine or tryptophan.

len: 12
j_gene: TRBJ1-2
v_gene: TRBV30
CDR3aa: CAWSVSGYGYTF

len: 15
j_gene: TRBJ2-5
v_gene: TRBV5-1
CDR3aa: CASSLGTRSLETQYF

len: 15
j_gene: TRBJ2-5
v_gene: TRBV11-2
CDR3aa: CASSALTGIQETQYF

len: 12
j_gene: TRBJ2-7
v_gene: TRBV11-2
CDR3aa: CASSLLSYEQYF

len: 14
j_gene: TRBJ1-1
v_gene: TRBV6-5
CDR3aa: CASSYRGRAAEAFF

len: 16
j_gene: TRBJ2-1
v_gene: TRBV5-1
CDR3aa: CASSLEPAGGLNEQFF

len: 15
j_gene: TRBJ1-2
v_gene: TRBV5-1
CDR3aa: CASSLTATGENGYTF

len: 12
j_gene: TRBJ2-7
v_gene: TRBV5-1
CDR3aa: CASSLEGNEQYF

len: 14
j_gene: TRBJ2-7
v_gene: TRBV30
CDR3aa: CAWSRDILSYEQYF

len: 20
j_gene: TRBJ2-2
v_gene: TRBV28
CDR3aa: CASYLGSRFGREANTGELFF

len: 12
j_gene: TRBJ1-5
v_gene: TRBV28
CDR3aa: CASSFWAQPQHF

len: 13
j_gene: TRBJ2-7
v_gene: TRBV9
CDR3aa: CASSPGHQLAQYF

len: 14
j_gene: TRBJ2-7
v_gene: TRBV5-6
CDR3aa: CASSFQRSALGQYF

len: 14
j_gene: TRBJ2-3
v_gene: TRBV5-1
CDR3aa: CASTRRGPPITQYF

len: 17
j_gene: TRBJ2-3
v_gene: TRBV7-9
CDR3aa: CASSLVFGTGVTDTQYF

len: 14
j_gene: TRBJ1-2
v_gene: TRBV5-1
CDR3aa: CASSLELNLYGYTF

len: 19
j_gene: TRBJ2-7
v_gene: TRBV27
CDR3aa: CASSLPDRFIAPLMSEQYF

len: 15
j_gene: TRBJ2-4
v_gene: TRBV6-5
CDR3aa: CASSYTASGKNIQYF

len: 13
j_gene: TRBJ1-2
v_gene: TRBV11-2
CDR3aa: CASSWGQGDGYTF

len: 14
j_gene: TRBJ2-7
v_gene: TRBV14
CDR3aa: CASSQIGLGGEQYF

len: 14
j_gene: TRBJ2-7
v_gene: TRBV5-1
CDR3aa: CASRHRFQTNEQYF

len: 14
j_gene: TRBJ2-1
v_gene: TRBV10-3
CDR3aa: CAISEVPAYNEQFF

len: 15
j_gene: TRBJ2-2
v_gene: TRBV29-1
CDR3aa: CSVQKWASSTGELFF

len: 14
j_gene: TRBJ1-1
v_gene: TRBV2
CDR3aa: CASRGGTPNTEAFF

len: 20
j_gene: TRBJ2-1
v_gene: TRBV28
CDR3aa: CASTSRFGSGRALSYNEQFF

len: 14
j_gene: TRBJ2-3
v_gene: TRBV7-9
CDR3aa: CASSLLRSTDTQYF

len: 14
j_gene: TRBJ1-2
v_gene: TRBV2
CDR3aa: CASSFIQGEHGYTF

len: 15
j_gene: TRBJ2-3
v_gene: TRBV20-1
CDR3aa: CSASFSGRGADTQYF